These 7 T cell receptor beta chains share one sample of origin, sequenced in a study of cytomegalovirus exposure and HLA in healthy donors. Both 60 Vbeta primers and 13 Jbeta primers went into the PCR. Some clones are missing from TCRdb's copy, which holds only in-frame ones; the method was immunoSEQ multiplex PCR. The sample lists just over 150,000 clones, approximately 86% occurring once. Material: PBMCs. These TCRs come from a woman under 30 in good health and CMV-seronegative.

The V and J genes are TRBV13 and TRBJ2-7; TRBD2 matches at 12 bases. Per germline, CDR1 PRHDT and CDR2 FYEKMQ (reference sequence). With V trimmed by 0 bases and J by 6 bases, 6 bases remained unmatched. The CDR3 consists of 16 residues. This CDR3 is CASSLGLRLAGVEQYF. The CDR3 DNA reads as TGTGCCAGCAGCTTAGGGCTTCGACTAGCGGGAGTCGAGCAGTACTTC. Full variable domain (missing parts from reference TRBV13 and TRBJ2-7): AAGVIQSPRHLIKEKRETATLKCYPIPRHDTVYWYQQGPGQDPQFLISFYEKMQSDKGSIPDRFSAQQFSDYHSELNMSSLELGDSALYFCASSLGLRLAGVEQYFGPGTRLTVT.

The rearrangement links TRBV14 to TRBJ2-3; D possibly corresponds to TRBD1 (6 bases). CDR1 is SGHDN and CDR2 is FVKESK in the germline V gene. Deletions cut 4 bases from V and 3 bases from J, with 11 bases between. This CDR3 comprises 14 residues. The CDR3 DNA is TGTGCCAGCAGCCCGACAGGAATGACAGATACGCAGTATTTT. It encodes CASSPTGMTDTQYF.

The chain recombines TRBV7-6 with TRBJ2-3; D may be TRBD1 (5 bases). Trimming removed 0 bases from V and 6 bases from J, with 13 bases in between. Germline V gives CDR1 SGHVS, CDR2 FNYEAQ. This CDR3 contains 15 residues. CDR3 residues: CASSLATGTGDTQYF. As DNA, the CDR3 is TGTGCCAGCAGCTTAGCCACAGGAACCGGCGATACGCAGTATTTT.

This clone appeared a single time. The CDR3 DNA reads as TGTGCCAGCCGACCGACAGCTCTCAACTATGGCTACACCTTC. It translates to CASRPTALNYGYTF. The chain couples TRBV2 to TRBJ1-2, with a possible D match to TRBD1 (5 bases). The V and J ends lost 8 bases and 2 bases respectively, with 15 bases between them. Germline CDR1 is SNHLY and CDR2 is FYNNEI. The CDR3 is 14 amino acids.

This rearrangement joins TRBV6-1 to TRBJ1-3, with TRBD1 matching over 11 bases. The CDR3 has 16 amino acids. Germline V CDR1 and CDR2: MNHNS, SASEGT. After removal of 6 bases from V and 3 bases from J, the junction contained 7 bases not matched to a gene. CDR3 loop: CASRERTGGLGNTIYF. The CDR3 nucleotides read TGTGCCAGCAGAGAAAGGACAGGGGGCCTTGGAAACACCATATATTTT.

This clone is a singleton in its sample. This sequence joins TRBV7-3 and TRBJ2-1, with 12 nucleotides matching TRBD2. V dropped 3 bases and J dropped 8; count of bases not matched to a gene: 5. The germline gives CDR1 SGHTA, CDR2 FQGTGA. The CDR3 runs 15 residues. CDR3 loop: CASSLGTSGRDEQFF. The CDR3 DNA reads as TGTGCCAGCAGCTTGGGGACTAGCGGGCGGGATGAGCAGTTCTTC.

This clone appeared a single time. The rearrangement links TRBV5-1 to TRBJ2-2, with 9 bases identical to TRBD2. This CDR3 has 17 residues. The trim removed 1 base at V and 4 bases at J, leaving 8 bases unmatched. CDR1 and CDR2 from the germline V gene are SGHRS and YFSETQ. The CDR3, as DNA: TGCGCCAGCAGCTTGTTCATAGCGGGAGAGGGCACCGGGGAGCTGTTTTTT. Its translation: CASSLFIAGEGTGELFF.